This T cell receptor beta chain emerged from a study of shared clonotypes between healthy human individuals. A split of CD4+ cells into CD45RA+ naive and CD45RA-negative memory subsets was performed. In the sorted-subset replicate PCRs, approximately 200 ng DNA, 25,000 to 30,000 T cell genomes, was used. Sequencing was performed with immunoSEQ multiplex PCR; in TCRdb, only in-frame clones are kept and a portion is missing. The table lists 2.5 million or so clones, about 92% of them singletons, with around 0.15% in the top ten. Study-wide points: For naive CD4 cells, roughly 5% of clonotypes were shared across a handful of donors.

The CDR3 totals 12 residues. Germline V gives CDR1 SEHNR, CDR2 FQNEAQ (reference sequence). Germline trimming cut 5 bases from V and 12 bases from J; bases unmatched to any gene: 5. Notes on this clone: Its antigen is still unknown.

This sequence joins TRBV7-9 and TRBJ2-1; 9 bases match TRBD2. This TCR was recovered from a man between 18 and 35 years old in good health. Sequenced material: naive CD4+ T cells sorted from blood. Subset noted: CD45RA+ positively selected. CDR3 protein: CASSLSGGWQFF. DNA for the CDR3: TGTGCCAGCAGCCTTAGCGGGGGTTGGCAGTTCTTC. Variable domain in full (rest from reference TRBV7-9 and TRBJ2-1): DTGVSQNPRHKITKRGQNVTFRCDPISEHNRLYWYRQTLGQGPEFLTYFQNEAQLEKSRLLSDRFSAERPKGSFSTLEIQRTEQGDSAMYLCASSLSGGWQFFGPGTRLTVL.